The TCR beta chain under discussion was sequenced for a study of T cell repertoires in cytomegalovirus infection (dated by TCRdb to between 2017 and 2020). Context from the whole study: Peptide stimulations targeted recently identified HLA-C-restricted CMV epitopes, whose presentation resists viral immunomodulation, together with well-studied HLA-B-restricted epitopes. Donor HLA type was relevant to the analysis, because carriage of CMV infection together with the matching HLA type was indicated by public TCR beta signatures. General study outcomes and caveats: In both this cohort and an independent roughly 400-donor cohort, the cumulative frequency of public TCR beta family members distinguished carriers of CMV infection plus the relevant HLA type. The ex vivo response was dominated by HLA-C-restricted CMV-specific TCR beta clonotypes, and the single most frequent clonotype in two of eight donors was supplied by these HLA-C-restricted clonotypes.

The CDR3 sequence holds 12 residues, the cysteine and phenylalanine included. The DNA shown is the 36-base CDR3, in frame from base 1. V gives up 3 bases and J gives up 10 bases, and the segment between their germline ends measures 12 bases. Per the germline V gene (reference sequence), MNHEY is the CDR1 and SMNVEV is the CDR2. The meaning of the sample's treatment or condition label: in vitro stimulation with specific CMV peptide epitopes to enrich CMV-specific T cells. TCRdb records Illumina HiSeq 1500 as the sequencer. TCRdb took the public reads, trimmed them with fastp at Q25, ran MiXCR for clone calling and kept in-frame beta chains. Duplicate CDR3 protein sequences are folded into a single record with the most common DNA and genes. The sample table shows approximately 1,000,000 distinct CDR3 sequences, and approximately 31% are seen once. Around 15% of the sample is held by the ten biggest clonotypes.

Concerning this clonotype: Its target antigen remains unknown. No per-base quality is available; no much larger clone lies one base away.

The chain is assembled from TRBV27 and TRBJ1-2, and perhaps TRBD1 as D gene, on 5 matching bases. The sequence came from a human donor in good health (CMV status not recorded). Some clones in this sample may be carry-over from other donors' samples. The material was cultured CD8+ T cells from PBMCs, obtained from culture after CMV antigen stimulation. The CDR3 region: CASSFDSFTYTF. The DNA reads as follows: TGTGCCAGCAGTTTCGACAGCTTCACCTACACCTTC.